This T cell receptor (beta chain) was retrieved from a study of blood T cell repertoires in COVID-19 (TCRdb year 2020). Background on the whole study: Samples from collaborators originated in the United States, Italy and Spain and spanned both the acute and convalescent phases of COVID-19. Where available, HLA class I and class II types were taken from metadata supplied by the sample provider and were not determined by assay-based typing. Samples came from the ongoing ImmuneRACE study (first 160 participants) plus 1,254 subjects from 6 global collaborators. The dataset comprised deeply sampled blood TCRbeta repertoires from subjects exposed to, actively infected with, or recovered from COVID-19. A freely available public database, intended as a resource for researchers studying the immune response to SARS-CoV-2, is where the repertoires were released. The material from the prospective study consisted of cDNA or gDNA derived from T cells, B-cell-depleted T cells, or PBMCs. The sample metadata nearly always contained a de-identified subject ID, COVID-19 status, age in years and sex.

The trim is 3 bases for V and 18 bases for J, with a gap of 15 bases between the germline ends. The CDR3 starts with the cysteine, ends with the phenylalanine, and has 12 residues. Only the CDR3 part of the read is kept: 36 bases, read in frame from the first base. CDR1 and CDR2 are drawn from the germline V gene: MDHEN, SYDVKM. The immunoSEQ Assay, a bias-controlled multiplex PCR, was used to amplify TCRbeta CDR3 regions from genomic DNA. Per the source publication's procedure: The number of nucleated cells in each sample was estimated from the amplification of reference gene primers within the assay. Sequence reads were collapsed and filtered to measure the absolute abundance of every unique TCRbeta CDR3 rearrangement. For each sample, productive Simpson clonality was calculated by taking the square root of Simpson's diversity index across productive rearrangements. TCRdb holds this immuneACCESS table with in-frame rearrangements only. Some clones are missing; in checked studies, unresolved V genes explain under half, and the rest has no known cause. The V and J calls and clone size come from that table; D and trimming were worked out from the DNA. For this sample the table gives about 250,000 clones, of which 65% to 85% were detected only once. The ten largest clonotypes hold approximately 4% of the sample.

Note on this clone: No antigen is known for it. It has no much larger one-base neighbor in the sample; base qualities were not kept.

Results and caveats for the whole study, not just this receptor: Clinical and demographic metadata were provided uncurated, with the amount varying by source and participant.

Collaborating institutions collected whole blood in K2EDTA tubes following their own protocols. For TCRbeta analysis, collaborator samples were shipped as frozen whole blood, as isolated PBMCs, or as DNA extracted from either sample type. Source material: peripheral blood. The chain is made from TRBV28 and TRBJ1-6; the D segment could be TRBD1, given 6 matching bases. This TCR was sampled from a man aged 50-59 years with active or convalescent COVID-19. The nucleotide sequence is given as TGTGCCAGCAGTTTTCGATCACAGGGAGCCCACTTT. This is translated as CASSFRSQGAHF.